The 3 T cell receptor beta chains in this list originate from one sample, sequenced in a study of T cell changes during pregnancy in multiple sclerosis. Clones were sequenced by immunoSEQ multiplex PCR, and TCRdb holds only the in-frame ones, with some missing. The table has more than 90,000 clones, 92% seen once. Here the sequenced sample was peripheral blood, taken in the third trimester of pregnancy. The receptors stem from a female donor with multiple sclerosis, enrolled in a pregnancy study.

The rearrangement joins TRBV6-1 to TRBJ2-7; TRBD2 might be the D (5 bases). Germline V gene lookup returns CDR1 MNHNS and CDR2 SASEGT. V lost 0 bases, J lost 1 base, and 19 bases lay in between. This CDR3 spans 18 amino acids. CDR3 sequence reads: CASSEAPSHGGLSYEQYF. CDR3 nucleotides: TGTGCCAGCAGTGAAGCCCCCTCTCACGGCGGGTTATCCTACGAGCAGTACTTC.

The chain is built from TRBV19 and TRBJ1-5; a weak D match, TRBD1 (6 bases). The germline V gene encodes CDR1 LNHDA and CDR2 SQIVND (reference sequence). The CDR3 is 15 residues long. Trimming removed 10 bases at V and 1 base at J, with 17 bases between. As DNA, the CDR3 is TGTGCCACCCGGTGGGGGGGCGCAAGCAATCAGCCCCAGCATTTT. This gives the protein CATRWGGASNQPQHF. Looking up the rest from reference TRBV19 and TRBJ1-5 gives the full variable domain: DGGITQSPKYLFRKEGQNVTLSCEQNLNHDAMYWYRQDPGQGLRLIYYSQIVNDFQKGDIAEGYSVSREKKESFPLTVTSAQKNPTAFYLCATRWGGASNQPQHFGDGTRLSIL.

The chain joins TRBV19 to TRBJ1-5; D perhaps matches TRBD1 (5 bases). Trimming took off 4 bases at V and 7 bases at J, with 14 bases between the two ends. CDR3 length: 14 residues. CDR1 is LNHDA, CDR2 SQIVND, per germline (reference sequence). CDR3 DNA: TGTGCCAGTAGTACTGTCGGGGGAGGGCAGCCCCAGCATTTT. It is translated as CASSTVGGGQPQHF.